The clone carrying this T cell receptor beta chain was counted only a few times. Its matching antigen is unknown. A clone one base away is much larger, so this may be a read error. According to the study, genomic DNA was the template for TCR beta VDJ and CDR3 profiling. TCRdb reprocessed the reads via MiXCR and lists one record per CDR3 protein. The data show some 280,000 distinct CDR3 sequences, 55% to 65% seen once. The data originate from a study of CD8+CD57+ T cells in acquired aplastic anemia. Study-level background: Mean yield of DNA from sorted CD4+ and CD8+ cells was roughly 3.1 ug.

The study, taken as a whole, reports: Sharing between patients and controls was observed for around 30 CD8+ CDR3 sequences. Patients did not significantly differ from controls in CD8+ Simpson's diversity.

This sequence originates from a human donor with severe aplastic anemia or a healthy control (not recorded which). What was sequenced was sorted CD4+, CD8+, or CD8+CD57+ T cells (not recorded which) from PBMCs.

The CDR3 here is CASRRQGYTDTQYF. The CDR3 bases are TGTGCCAGCAGACGACAGGGGTACACAGATACGCAGTATTTT. V gene TRBV13 combines with J gene TRBJ2-3, with 8 bases identical to TRBD1. Germline V gives CDR1 PRHDT, CDR2 FYEKMQ (reference sequence). V dropped 6 bases and J dropped 2; count of bases not matched to a gene: 4. This CDR3 is 14 amino acids long. The entire variable domain, with the rest obtained from reference TRBV13 and TRBJ2-3, is as follows: AAGVIQSPRHLIKEKRETATLKCYPIPRHDTVYWYQQGPGQDPQFLISFYEKMQSDKGSIPDRFSAQQFSDYHSELNMSSLELGDSALYFCASRRQGYTDTQYFGPGTRLTVL.